Following are 21 T cell receptor beta chains from one sample sequenced in a study of graft-versus-host responses after intestinal transplantation. These receptors have no known antigen. Repertoires were generated with immunoSEQ multiplex PCR, while TCRdb's copy carries only in-frame clones and drops some. The sample has 84,000 or so clones; 82% are singletons. The starting material was unstimulated CD4+ T cells sorted from spleen or lymph node cells, obtained before intestinal transplant. The source is a human donor who received an intestinal transplant.

The rearrangement links TRBV2 to TRBJ2-7; no firm D call. V was trimmed by 2 bases and J by 1 base, leaving 3 bases between them. CDR1 and CDR2 (germline): SNHLY, FYNNEI. The CDR3 sequence is 12 residues long. DNA for the CDR3: TGTGCCAGCAGTGAACAGTCCTACGAGCAGTACTTC. This codes for CASSEQSYEQYF. The full variable domain, rest sourced from reference TRBV2 and TRBJ2-7, is EPEVTQTPSHQVTQMGQEVILRCVPISNHLYFYWYRQILGQKVEFLVSFYNNEISEKSEIFDDQFSVERPDGSNFTLKIRSTKLEDSAMYFCASSEQSYEQYFGPGTRLTVT.

The chain recombines TRBV5-6 with TRBJ1-1; D gene ambiguous. Per germline, CDR1 SGHDT and CDR2 YYEEEE. Trimming stripped 1 base from V and 4 bases from J, with 11 bases between. This CDR3 region has 14 residues. The CDR3 DNA sequence: TGTGCCAGCAGCTTGAAACTTTCGGGCACTGAAGCTTTCTTT. It yields the protein CASSLKLSGTEAFF.

This chain links TRBV6-1 with TRBJ2-3; 10 positions agree with TRBD2. Trimming at V came to 3 bases and at J to 1 base, leaving 4 bases not matched to a gene. Germline lookup yields CDR1 MNHNS and CDR2 SASEGT. The CDR3 loop spans 16 amino acids. The CDR3: CASSDASGGRTDTQYF. In nucleotides, the CDR3 is TGTGCCAGCAGTGATGCTAGCGGGGGACGCACAGATACGCAGTATTTT.

V and J are TRBV5-1 and TRBJ2-3; a possible D gene is TRBD2 (6 bases). V was trimmed by 4 bases and J by 4 bases, leaving 13 bases between them. This CDR3 contains 14 residues. The germline V gene encodes CDR1 SGHRS and CDR2 YFSETQ. This CDR3 is CASSDSPGADTQYF. CDR3 nucleotides: TGCGCCAGCAGCGATTCCCCGGGAGCAGATACGCAGTATTTT.

CDR3 nucleotide sequence: TGTGCAAGTCGCCGAAACTTAAGTCGGAGCTCCTATAATTCACCCCTCCACTTT. Residues: CASRRNLSRSSYNSPLHF. The J gene is TRBJ1-6, the V gene TRBV12-2. TRBV12-2 counts as a pseudogene. There are 18 residues in the CDR3.

V is TRBV7-6 and J is TRBJ2-7, with 9 nucleotides matching TRBD1. Trimming took 3 bases from V and 6 from J; bases not matched to a gene: 9. Per the germline V gene, CDR1 is SGHVS and CDR2 is FNYEAQ. The CDR3 length is 15 residues. CDR3 nucleotide sequence: TGTGCCAGCAGCTTGGTGCACAGGGGGCAGAGCGAGCAGTACTTC. Translation: CASSLVHRGQSEQYF.

The chain is built from TRBV30 and TRBJ2-3, with unresolved D. Looked up from germline, CDR1 is GTSNPN and CDR2 is SVGIG (reference sequence). This CDR3 has 15 amino acids. V was shortened by 8 bases and J by 0 bases, with 18 bases between the two germline ends. CDR3: CAGTSGATSTDTQYF. CDR3 DNA: TGTGCCGGCACCTCCGGAGCAACTAGCACAGATACGCAGTATTTT.

This chain joins TRBV18 and TRBJ1-2; no clear D. This CDR3 has 14 residues. The V end lost 3 bases, the J end lost 0 bases, and 8 bases lay between the germline ends. Germline loops: CDR1 KGHSH, CDR2 LQKENI. CDR3: CASSPEATNYGYTF. CDR3 bases: TGTGCCAGCTCACCCGAGGCCACTAACTATGGCTACACCTTC. Looking up the rest from reference TRBV18 and TRBJ1-2 gives the full variable domain: NAGVMQNPRHLVRRRGQEARLRCSPMKGHSHVYWYRQLPEEGLKFMVYLQKENIIDESGMPKERFSAEFPKEGPSILRIQQVVRGDSAAYFCASSPEATNYGYTFGSGTRLTVV.

The chain couples TRBV18 to TRBJ2-2; 13 nucleotides match TRBD2. V was clipped by 3 bases and J by 0 bases; unmatched bases: 4. Germline lookup yields CDR1 KGHSH and CDR2 LQKENI. The CDR3 length is 18 residues. CDR3 in DNA: TGTGCCAGCTCACCGGGGACTAGCGGGAAAGCGAACACCGGGGAGCTGTTTTTT. Residues: CASSPGTSGKANTGELFF.

The rearrangement joins TRBV5-4 to TRBJ2-3; 11 bases fit TRBD2. The junction had 15 bases not matched to a gene; V was cut back by 9 bases and J by 0 bases. The CDR3 is made up of 18 amino acids. CDR1 SGHNT and CDR2 YYREEE come from the germline V gene (reference sequence). CDR3 residues: CAINIGLAGGSSTDTQYF. CDR3 bases: TGTGCCATCAATATCGGGCTAGCGGGAGGTTCTAGCACAGATACGCAGTATTTT.

The chain carries TRBV28 and TRBJ1-5, with D possibly matching TRBD1 (5 bases). The CDR3 contains 16 residues. Trimming left V 3 bases short and J 3 bases short, with 15 bases between. CDR1 and CDR2 (germline): MDHEN, SYDVKM. As DNA, the CDR3 is TGTGCCAGCAGTTTCGCGACAGTCTACTCCAATCAGCCCCAGCATTTT. Translation: CASSFATVYSNQPQHF.

This clone has a count of ten or more. The chain is built from TRBV5-1 and TRBJ2-1; the match to TRBD1 covers 7 bases. Germline values: CDR1 SGHRS, CDR2 YFSETQ. There are 16 residues in the CDR3. Unmatched junction bases numbered 5, after V lost 0 bases and J lost 2 bases. The CDR3 nucleotides read TGCGCCAGCAGCTTGGTGACAGGGAGTACCTACAATGAGCAGTTCTTC. This gives the protein CASSLVTGSTYNEQFF.

The gene calls are TRBV18 and TRBJ1-4, with TRBD1 identical over 7 bases. Germline V gene data show CDR1 as KGHSH and CDR2 as LQKENI. J gave up 8 bases and V 4 bases, and 4 bases lay outside the gene matches. The CDR3 is 13 residues long. CDR3 region: CASSRDRGEKLFF. CDR3 sequence (DNA): TGTGCCAGCTCACGGGACAGAGGGGAAAAACTGTTTTTT.

J is TRBJ1-6 and V is TRBV6-5; possible D gene TRBD1, 5 bases. This CDR3 comprises 15 residues. Trimming took off 7 bases at V and 4 bases at J, with 14 bases between the two ends. Germline CDR1 MNHEY, CDR2 SVGAGI. CDR3 amino acids: CASTEGGGYNSPLHF. Here the CDR3 DNA reads TGTGCCAGCACCGAGGGCGGGGGGTATAATTCACCCCTCCACTTT.

In its sample, this clone was seen a few times. The rearrangement joins TRBV6-5 to TRBJ1-2; 9 bases are shared with TRBD1. With 6 bases clipped from V and 7 bases from J, the junction kept 6 bases outside the gene matches. The CDR3 has 13 residues. Germline assignment: CDR1 MNHEY and CDR2 SVGAGI. As DNA, the CDR3 is TGTGCCAGCAGCCACAGGGGGCCAGGTGGCTACACCTTC. It specifies CASSHRGPGGYTF.

This clone was observed a single time. The chain employs TRBV19 and TRBJ1-5, with TRBD1 matching over 7 bases. Germline values: CDR1 LNHDA, CDR2 SQIVND (reference sequence). V was pared by 5 bases and J by 4 bases, with 17 bases of the junction left unmatched. This CDR3 has 18 amino acids. CDR3 loop: CASSPHLDRPSPNQPQHF. The CDR3, as DNA: TGTGCCAGTAGTCCCCATCTGGACAGGCCCTCCCCTAATCAGCCCCAGCATTTT.

The genes are TRBV7-2 and TRBJ1-3; possibly TRBD1 for D (5 bases). Germline V gene data show CDR1 as SGHTA and CDR2 as FQGNSA. V gave up 4 bases and J gave up 4 bases, with 17 bases separating them. This CDR3 contains 16 residues. The CDR3 DNA sequence: TGTGCCAGCAGCTCGGGGGGGGTGGCTTCGGGAAACACCATATATTTT. This encodes CASSSGGVASGNTIYF. The full variable domain, its missing parts supplied by reference TRBV7-2 and TRBJ1-3, is GAGVSQSPSNKVTEKGKDVELRCDPISGHTALYWYRQSLGQGLEFLIYFQGNSAPDKSGLPSDRFSAERTGGSVSTLTIQRTQQEDSAVYLCASSSGGVASGNTIYFGEGSWLTVV.

This clone was counted a few times. This chain joins TRBV5-1 and TRBJ2-2; D is possibly TRBD2 (7 bases). The CDR3 is 15 residues long. Trimming cost V 0 bases and J 6 bases, with 12 bases left between them. CDR1 and CDR2 from the germline V gene are SGHRS and YFSETQ. The CDR3 region has the DNA TGCGCCAGCAGCTTGGAGGGGGGGCGCGCCGGGGAGCTGTTTTTT. Its translation: CASSLEGGRAGELFF.

V is TRBV7-8 and J is TRBJ1-2; TRBD1 matches at 7 bases. Trimming took 6 bases from V and 0 from J; bases not matched to a gene: 7. The CDR3 consists of 15 residues. Germline CDR1 reads SGHVS; CDR2 reads FQNEAQ. The CDR3 bases are TGTGCCAGCAGTCCCGGGACAGAGCCTAACTATGGCTACACCTTC. Translating it yields CASSPGTEPNYGYTF.

This clone appeared a single time. CDR3 bases: TGTGCCAGCAGTTGGCTAGCGGGGGGACGGAGTGAGACCCAGTACTTC. This encodes CASSWLAGGRSETQYF. The chain links TRBV27 to TRBJ2-5, with 11 bases that match TRBD2. The CDR3 is 16 amino acids. From germline, CDR1 is MNHEY and CDR2 SMNVEV (reference sequence). The V gene end was trimmed by 4 bases and the J gene end by 5 bases; junction bases not matched to a gene: 9.

J is TRBJ1-2 and V is TRBV7-2; the D gene is possibly TRBD1 (5 bases). The CDR3 is 14 residues long. Trimming shortened V by 2 bases and J by 8 bases, and 15 bases separated the two germline ends. Germline V CDR1 and CDR2: SGHTA, FQGNSA. The CDR3 region is CASSLPAGGYGYTF. CDR3 nucleotides: TGTGCCAGCAGCTTACCCGCGGGGGGTTACGGCTACACCTTC. The full variable domain, with the rest looked up from reference TRBV7-2 and TRBJ1-2, is GAGVSQSPSNKVTEKGKDVELRCDPISGHTALYWYRQSLGQGLEFLIYFQGNSAPDKSGLPSDRFSAERTGGSVSTLTIQRTQQEDSAVYLCASSLPAGGYGYTFGSGTRLTVV.